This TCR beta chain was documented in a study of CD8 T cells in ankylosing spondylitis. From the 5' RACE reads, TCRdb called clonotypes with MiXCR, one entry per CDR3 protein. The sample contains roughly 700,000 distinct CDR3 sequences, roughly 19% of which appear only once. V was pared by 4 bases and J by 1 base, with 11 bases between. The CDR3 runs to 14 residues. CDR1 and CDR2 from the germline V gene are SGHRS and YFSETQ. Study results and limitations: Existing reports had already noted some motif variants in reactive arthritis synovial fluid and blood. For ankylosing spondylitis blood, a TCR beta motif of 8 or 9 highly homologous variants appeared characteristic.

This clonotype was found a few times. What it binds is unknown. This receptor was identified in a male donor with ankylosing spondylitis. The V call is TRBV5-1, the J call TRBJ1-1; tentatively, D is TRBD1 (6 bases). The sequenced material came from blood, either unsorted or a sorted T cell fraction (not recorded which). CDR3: CASSPGARNTEAFF. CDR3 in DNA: TGCGCCAGCAGCCCAGGGGCGAGGAACACTGAAGCTTTCTTT.